This TCR beta chain was sequenced in a study of control samples from healthy donors and cancer patients. CDR3 length: 11 amino acids. V shed 9 bases and J shed 8 bases, with 13 bases lying between them. In germline, CDR1 is MNHEY, CDR2 SVGAGI. TCRdb's table, derived via immunoSEQ multiplex PCR, lists solely in-frame clones and lacks some. The sample yields around 80,000 clones, about nine tenths seen once. This chain links TRBV6-5 with TRBJ1-1; possibly TRBD1 for D (6 bases). This sequence originates from a man aged 45 to 65 in good health. Material: blood. CDR3 DNA sequence: TGTGCCAGTAAGTCCGGGACAGAAGCTTTCTTT. Amino acids: CASKSGTEAFF.